These T cell receptor beta chains were read from a single sample in a study of cytomegalovirus exposure and HLA in healthy donors. Repertoires were generated with immunoSEQ multiplex PCR, while TCRdb's copy carries only in-frame clones and drops some. This sample has about 80,000 clones, with 70% to 85% found just once. The sequenced material came from PBMCs. These receptors all come from a human donor in good health. The CDR3 runs from the conserved cysteine through the conserved F or W. Fields, in order: clone size, J gene, D gene, V gene, CDR3 DNA, CDR3 protein. A D gene is named only where the DNA matches it firmly. Rows may omit the clone size; those that give it use once, few, many or a size class.

once	TRBJ2-7	TRBD1	TRBV2	TGTGCCAGCAGTAAATCCGGGACAGGGGACCACGAGCAGTACTTC	CASSKSGTGDHEQYF
.	TRBJ1-6	TRBD1	TRBV4-1	TGCGCCAGCAGCCATAGGGACAGGGACTATAATTCACCCCTCCACTTT	CASSHRDRDYNSPLHF
.	TRBJ2-2	TRBD2	TRBV5-3	TGTGCCAGTGGGGCGGGGGGGGACACCGGGGAGCTGTTTTTT	CASGAGGDTGELFF
.	TRBJ2-5	.	TRBV18	TGTGCCAGCTCACCGGACGGGAAGACCCAGTACTTC	CASSPDGKTQYF
few	TRBJ2-1	TRBD2	TRBV19	TGTGCCAGTAGTACCTCGGGACTAGCGGGGAATGAGCAGTTCTTC	CASSTSGLAGNEQFF
.	TRBJ1-3	.	TRBV9	TGTGCCAGCAGCCCAAGGAGGGACTCTGGAAACACCATATATTTT	CASSPRRDSGNTIYF
.	TRBJ1-5	.	TRBV27	TGTGCCAGCAGTTTATCCGGGAGTCAGCCCCAGCATTTT	CASSLSGSQPQHF
.	TRBJ2-1	TRBD1	TRBV7-2	TGTGCCAGCAGCTTAAACCGACAGGGTGGTAACAATGAGCAGTTCTTC	CASSLNRQGGNNEQFF
many	TRBJ2-4	.	TRBV19	TGTGCCAGTAGTCATACAGGGGCCAAAAACATTCAGTACTTC	CASSHTGAKNIQYF
.	TRBJ2-5	TRBD2	TRBV6-4	TGTGCCAGCTCCCGGGGCGGGGGGCCACAAGAGACCCAGTACTTC	CASSRGGGPQETQYF
.	TRBJ2-4	TRBD2	TRBV15	TGTGCCACCAGCAGAGATGGGGGGACTAGAGAAAGATACTTC	CATSRDGGTRERYF
few	TRBJ1-1	TRBD1	TRBV6-5	TGTGCCAGCAGTTCCGGGACAGGGGCTTTCTTT	CASSSGTGAFF
.	TRBJ1-1	.	TRBV29-1	TGCAGCGGGGGGGGACCGAACACTGAAGCTTTCTTT	CSGGGPNTEAFF
.	TRBJ2-7	TRBD2	TRBV7-8	TGTGCCAGCAGCTTAGCGGTAGCGGGGAGCTCCTACGAGCAGTACTTC	CASSLAVAGSSYEQYF
.	TRBJ1-2	.	TRBV10-1	TGCGCCAGCACCGTCGACAGGCAGGACTATGGCTACACCTTC	CASTVDRQDYGYTF
.	TRBJ2-5	TRBD2	TRBV5-1	TGCGCCAGCAGCCCCGCGGGGGGAGAAGAGACCCAGTACTTC	CASSPAGGEETQYF
.	TRBJ2-7	.	TRBV19	TGTGCCAGTAGCTCGGTGGAGGGGCTGTCCTACGAGCAGTACTTC	CASSSVEGLSYEQYF
.	TRBJ1-2	.	TRBV5-7	TGTGCCAGCAGCTCTATAGGGGTAAACTATGGCTACACCTTC	CASSSIGVNYGYTF
.	TRBJ1-1	TRBD1	TRBV2	TGTGCCAGCAGTGCGGCATCGGGACAGACGATGAACACTGAAGCTTTCTTT	CASSAASGQTMNTEAFF
.	TRBJ1-2	TRBD1	TRBV6-5	TGTGCCAGCAGTACAGGGGAGTACGGCTACCCCTTC	CASSTGEYGYPF
few	TRBJ2-1	TRBD2	TRBV5-6	TGTGCCAGCAGCCTGACAGCGGGGGGGCCGAATGAGCAGTTCTTC	CASSLTAGGPNEQFF
.	TRBJ2-4	TRBD1	TRBV10-2	TGCGCCAGCTTCCTCGGTGGGGACAGCGCCAAAAACATTCAGTACTTC	CASFLGGDSAKNIQYF
.	TRBJ1-1	.	TRBV6-6	TGTGCCAGCACGGCAGGGGAGGGCACTGAAGCTTTCTTT	CASTAGEGTEAFF
.	TRBJ1-1	.	TRBV10-3	TGTGCCATCAGTGAATCGGGGGGGTCCAACACTGAAGCTTTCTTT	CAISESGGSNTEAFF
.	TRBJ1-1	TRBD1	TRBV5-4	TGTGCCAGCAGCTCGGACAGGGGAATTGGAGCTTTCTTT	CASSSDRGIGAFF
.	TRBJ1-2	.	TRBV2	TGTGCCAGCAGTGCCCCCCCTGACGGGACAAACTATGGCTACACCTTC	CASSAPPDGTNYGYTF
.	TRBJ2-1	TRBD2	TRBV5-1	TGCGCCAGCAACAACCCATCTTTAGCGGGGAGAGACCAGGGAAGCTCCTACAATGAGCAGTTCTTC	CASNNPSLAGRDQGSSYNEQFF
.	TRBJ1-5	.	TRBV21-1	TGTGCCAGCAGCAAATCCTTAATGAATAGCAATCAGCCCCAGAATTTT	CASSKSLMNSNQPQNF
.	TRBJ2-3	TRBD2	TRBV9	TGTGCCAGCAGCGTAGGTCGGTCAGGAGCGGGGGCCCAGAATACGCAGTATTTT	CASSVGRSGAGAQNTQYF
.	TRBJ2-5	TRBD2	TRBV29-1	TGCAGCGTCCGGGGGGAAGCGGGGTGGGAGACCCAGTACTTC	CSVRGEAGWETQYF
.	TRBJ1-2	TRBD1	TRBV2	TGTGCCAGCAGTTCCCGGACAGGGAGGTATGGCTACACCTTC	CASSSRTGRYGYTF
.	TRBJ2-1	.	TRBV6-5	TGTGCCAGCAGTTATAGCCCTTCCTACAATGAGCAGTTCTTC	CASSYSPSYNEQFF
.	TRBJ1-2	.	TRBV9	TGTGCCAGCAGCGGAGGACTGTTAGGGTCTCCTAACTATGGCTACACCTTC	CASSGGLLGSPNYGYTF
.	TRBJ2-2	.	TRBV11-3	TGTGCCAGCAGCTTAGCCCCGCGGTCCGGGGAGCTGTTTTTT	CASSLAPRSGELFF
.	TRBJ2-1	TRBD2	TRBV9	TGTGCCAGCAGCCTATCCGACGGGGCGGGAGCTGAGCAGTTCTTC	CASSLSDGAGAEQFF
.	TRBJ1-1	.	TRBV5-4	TGTGCCAGCAGTTCCCACCCCGGGGGGAAGAACACTGAAGCTTTCTTT	CASSSHPGGKNTEAFF
.	TRBJ2-3	TRBD2	TRBV15	TGTGCCACCGCAAAACGGGGGAGGGCGAACACAGATACGCAGTATTTT	CATAKRGRANTDTQYF
.	TRBJ2-1	TRBD2	TRBV9	TGTGCCAGCAGCGGGCGGGGGATCGAGCAGTTCTTC	CASSGRGIEQFF
.	TRBJ1-1	.	TRBV6-5	TGTGCCAGCAGTCTGGGGCCTGAAGCTTTCTTT	CASSLGPEAFF
.	TRBJ2-3	.	TRBV7-9	TGTGCCAGCAGCTTAGACAACACCCAATCGTCAGATACGCAGTATTTT	CASSLDNTQSSDTQYF
.	TRBJ2-1	TRBD2	TRBV7-9	TGTGCCAGCAGCTTAGGGGGGGGAGTAGACAATGAGCAGTTCTTC	CASSLGGGVDNEQFF
.	TRBJ2-1	TRBD2	TRBV15	TGTGCCACCAGCAGAGATCTCCCAAGCGGGGGATACAATGAGCAGTTCTTC	CATSRDLPSGGYNEQFF
.	TRBJ1-2	.	TRBV12-5	TGTGCTAGTGCCCTATCTCCAGGGTATGGCTACACCTTC	CASALSPGYGYTF
.	TRBJ1-2	.	TRBV6-1	TGTGCCAGCCATCAGGAGGTCGCCTCTAACTATGGCTACACCTTC	CASHQEVASNYGYTF
.	TRBJ2-1	.	TRBV7-2	TGTGCCAGCAGCTTACTCGTGAGTAGCGGAACCTACAATGAGCAGTTCTTC	CASSLLVSSGTYNEQFF
.	TRBJ1-5	.	TRBV7-8	TGTGCCAGCAGCTTAGAGGCGGGATATAGCAATCAGCCCCAGAATTTT	CASSLEAGYSNQPQNF
once	TRBJ1-1	.	TRBV6-5	TGTGCCAGCAGTTACTCGGGCAGGGGCGCTGAAGCTTTCTTT	CASSYSGRGAEAFF
.	TRBJ2-5	TRBD2	TRBV5-1	TGCGCCAGCAGCTTGGCTAGCGGGGGAGCGGGAGAGACCCAGTACTTC	CASSLASGGAGETQYF